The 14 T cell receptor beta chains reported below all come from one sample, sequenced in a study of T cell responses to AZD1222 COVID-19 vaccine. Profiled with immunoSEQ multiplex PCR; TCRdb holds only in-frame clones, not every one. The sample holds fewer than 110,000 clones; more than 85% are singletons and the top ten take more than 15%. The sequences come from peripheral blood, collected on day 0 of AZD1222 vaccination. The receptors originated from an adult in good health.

CDR3 DNA: TGTGCCAGTAGTATAACGGCGGGACAGGCCTACGAGCAGTACTTC. This encodes CASSITAGQAYEQYF. The rearrangement links TRBV19 to TRBJ2-7, with TRBD1 matching 8 bases. This CDR3 is built from 15 residues. Germline trimming cut 2 bases from V and 2 bases from J; bases unmatched to any gene: 5. Germline loops: CDR1 LNHDA, CDR2 SQIVND (reference sequence).

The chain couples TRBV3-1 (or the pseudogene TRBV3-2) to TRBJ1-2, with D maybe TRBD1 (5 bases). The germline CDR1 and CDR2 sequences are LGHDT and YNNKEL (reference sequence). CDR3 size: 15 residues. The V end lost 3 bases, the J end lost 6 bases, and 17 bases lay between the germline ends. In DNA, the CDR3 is TGTGCCAGCAGCCAGAACTGGGGACTTACGAATGGCTACACCTTC. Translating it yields CASSQNWGLTNGYTF.

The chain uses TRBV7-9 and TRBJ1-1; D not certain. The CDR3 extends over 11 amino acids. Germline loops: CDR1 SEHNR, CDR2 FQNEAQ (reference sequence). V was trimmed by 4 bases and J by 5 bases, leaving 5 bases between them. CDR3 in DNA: TGTGCCAGCAGCTCTATAACTGAAGCTTTCTTT. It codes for CASSSITEAFF.

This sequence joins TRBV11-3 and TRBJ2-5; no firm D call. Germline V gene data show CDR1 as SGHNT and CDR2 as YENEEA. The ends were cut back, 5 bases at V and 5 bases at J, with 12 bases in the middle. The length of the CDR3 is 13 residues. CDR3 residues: CASSPRRGETQYF. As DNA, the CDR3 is TGTGCCAGCAGCCCCCGCCGCGGCGAGACCCAGTACTTC.

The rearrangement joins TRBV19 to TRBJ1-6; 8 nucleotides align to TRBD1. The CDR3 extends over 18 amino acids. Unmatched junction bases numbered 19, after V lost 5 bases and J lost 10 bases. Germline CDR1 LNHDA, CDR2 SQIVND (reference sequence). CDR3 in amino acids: CASSALAPSGGAGSPLHF. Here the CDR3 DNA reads TGTGCCAGTAGTGCCCTAGCGCCCTCAGGGGGCGCCGGGTCACCCCTCCACTTT.

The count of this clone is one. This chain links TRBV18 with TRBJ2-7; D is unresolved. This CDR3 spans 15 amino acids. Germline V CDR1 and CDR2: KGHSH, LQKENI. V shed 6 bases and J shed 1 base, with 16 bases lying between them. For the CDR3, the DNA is TGTGCCAGCTCTCAAGGCTCAGGAGAGTCCTACGAGCAGTACTTC. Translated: CASSQGSGESYEQYF.

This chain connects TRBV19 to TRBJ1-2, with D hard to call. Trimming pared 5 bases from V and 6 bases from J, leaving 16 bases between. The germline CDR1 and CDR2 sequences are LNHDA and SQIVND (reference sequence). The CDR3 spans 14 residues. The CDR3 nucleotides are TGTGCCAGTAGTCCCCCGGGGAGGGCTAATGGCTACACCTTC. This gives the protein CASSPPGRANGYTF. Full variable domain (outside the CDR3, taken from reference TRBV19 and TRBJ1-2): DGGITQSPKYLFRKEGQNVTLSCEQNLNHDAMYWYRQDPGQGLRLIYYSQIVNDFQKGDIAEGYSVSREKKESFPLTVTSAQKNPTAFYLCASSPPGRANGYTFGSGTRLTVV.

This chain's CDR3 is CASSLPPFYEQYF. The CDR3 nucleotides are TGTGCCAGCAGCTTACCTCCCTTCTACGAGCAGTACTTC. The chain has TRBV7-6 and TRBJ2-7, with D uncertain. V shed 2 bases and J shed 3 bases, with 8 bases lying between them. In germline, CDR1 is SGHVS, CDR2 FNYEAQ. The CDR3 loop spans 13 amino acids.

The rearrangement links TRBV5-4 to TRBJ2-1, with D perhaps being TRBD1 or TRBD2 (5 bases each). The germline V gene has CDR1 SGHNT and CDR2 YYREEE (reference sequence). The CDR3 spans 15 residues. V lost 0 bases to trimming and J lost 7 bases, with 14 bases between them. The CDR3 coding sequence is TGTGCCAGCAGCTTGGGCGTGAGAGGGGCGAATGAGCAGTTCTTC. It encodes CASSLGVRGANEQFF.

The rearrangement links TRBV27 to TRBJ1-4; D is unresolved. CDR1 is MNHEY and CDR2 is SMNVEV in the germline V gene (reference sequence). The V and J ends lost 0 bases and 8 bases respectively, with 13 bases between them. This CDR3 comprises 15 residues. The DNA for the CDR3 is TGTGCCAGCAGTTTATCCCGGACGGGTGGGGAAAAACTGTTTTTT. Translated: CASSLSRTGGEKLFF.

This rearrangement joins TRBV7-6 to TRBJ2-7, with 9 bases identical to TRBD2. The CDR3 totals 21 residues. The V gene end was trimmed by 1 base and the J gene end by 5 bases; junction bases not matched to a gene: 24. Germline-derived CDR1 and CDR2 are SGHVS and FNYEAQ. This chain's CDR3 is CASSLVSYVLSDAGGFDEQYF. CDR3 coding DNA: TGTGCCAGCAGCTTAGTCTCCTACGTCCTTAGCGACGCGGGGGGGTTCGACGAGCAGTACTTC.

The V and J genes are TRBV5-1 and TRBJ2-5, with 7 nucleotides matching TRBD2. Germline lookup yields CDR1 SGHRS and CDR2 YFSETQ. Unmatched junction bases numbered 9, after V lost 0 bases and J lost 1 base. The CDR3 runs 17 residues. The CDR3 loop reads CASSLGSSGPPQETQYF. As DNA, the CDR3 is TGCGCCAGCAGCTTGGGTTCTAGCGGTCCCCCCCAAGAGACCCAGTACTTC.

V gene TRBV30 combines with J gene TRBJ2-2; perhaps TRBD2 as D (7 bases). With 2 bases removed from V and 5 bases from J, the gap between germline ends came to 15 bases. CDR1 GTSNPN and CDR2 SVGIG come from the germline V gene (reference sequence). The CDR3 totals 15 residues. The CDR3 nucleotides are TGTGCCTGGAGTAAGGGGGGGCTAAGAACCGGGGAGCTGTTTTTT. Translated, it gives CAWSKGGLRTGELFF.

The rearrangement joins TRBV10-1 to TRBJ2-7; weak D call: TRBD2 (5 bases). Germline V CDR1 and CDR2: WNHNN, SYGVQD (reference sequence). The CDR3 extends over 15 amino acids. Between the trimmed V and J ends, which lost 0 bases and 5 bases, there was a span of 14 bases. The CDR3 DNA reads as TGCGCCAGCAGTGAGTCGGGGTCAGGAGGAAACGAGCAGTACTTC. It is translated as CASSESGSGGNEQYF.